This is a list of T cell receptor beta chains from one sample in a study of cytomegalovirus exposure and HLA in healthy donors. The protocol was immunoSEQ multiplex PCR, while the TCRdb copy is restricted to in-frame clones and leaves out a portion. The profile shows around 100,000 clones, 78% of them singletons. The specimen sequenced was PBMCs. The receptors shown here come from a woman aged 40 to 49 in good health and CMV-seropositive. CDR3s include the opening cysteine and the closing phenylalanine or tryptophan. D genes are given only for firm matches. Clone size is shown for a subset of rows, as once, few, many or a class of expanded clone.

abundance,d_gene,j_gene,v_gene,CDR3aa,CDR3nt
.,TRBD2,TRBJ2-7,TRBV2,CASGVAGAYEQYF,TGTGCCAGCGGGGTAGCGGGAGCCTACGAGCAGTACTTC
few,.,TRBJ1-5,TRBV28,CASSSDIVGNQPQHF,TGTGCCAGCAGTTCCGATATAGTCGGCAATCAGCCCCAGCATTTT
.,TRBD2,TRBJ2-7,TRBV7-6,CASSLGFSGSGEQYF,TGTGCCAGCAGCTTAGGATTTAGCGGGAGTGGCGAGCAGTACTTC
.,.,TRBJ1-5,TRBV11-2,CASSSGQTNQPQHF,TGTGCCAGCAGCTCAGGACAGACGAATCAGCCCCAGCATTTT
.,.,TRBJ2-2,TRBV10-3,CAISEIAATGELFF,TGTGCCATCAGTGAGATAGCGGCTACCGGGGAGCTGTTTTTT
.,TRBD2,TRBJ2-2,TRBV5-4,CASSSSGSRPTGELFF,TGTGCCAGCAGCAGTAGCGGGAGCCGACCCACCGGGGAGCTGTTTTTT
.,.,TRBJ2-5,TRBV10-2,CASSEARETQYF,TGCGCCAGCAGTGAAGCTAGGGAGACCCAGTACTTC
.,.,TRBJ2-1,TRBV7-3,CASSLDFAAAVDRGEQFF,TGTGCCAGCAGCTTAGATTTTGCGGCGGCAGTCGATCGCGGTGAGCAGTTCTTC
.,.,TRBJ2-7,TRBV5-6,CASSFRSGFDYSYEQYF,TGTGCCAGCAGCTTTAGGTCCGGGTTCGACTACTCCTACGAGCAGTACTTC
.,.,TRBJ1-2,TRBV7-9,CASSALGGPYGYTF,TGTGCCAGCAGCGCCTTGGGAGGCCCCTATGGCTACACCTTC
.,TRBD2,TRBJ2-3,TRBV5-1,CASSLALAGGSDTQYF,TGCGCCAGCAGCTTGGCGCTAGCGGGAGGGTCAGATACGCAGTATTTT
.,.,TRBJ1-3,TRBV5-1,CASSPSTLSGNTIYF,TGCGCCAGCAGCCCTAGTACTCTCTCTGGAAACACCATATATTTT
.,TRBD2,TRBJ2-5,TRBV11-2,CASSFWSGRDQETQYF,TGTGCCAGCAGCTTTTGGAGCGGGAGGGACCAAGAGACCCAGTACTTC